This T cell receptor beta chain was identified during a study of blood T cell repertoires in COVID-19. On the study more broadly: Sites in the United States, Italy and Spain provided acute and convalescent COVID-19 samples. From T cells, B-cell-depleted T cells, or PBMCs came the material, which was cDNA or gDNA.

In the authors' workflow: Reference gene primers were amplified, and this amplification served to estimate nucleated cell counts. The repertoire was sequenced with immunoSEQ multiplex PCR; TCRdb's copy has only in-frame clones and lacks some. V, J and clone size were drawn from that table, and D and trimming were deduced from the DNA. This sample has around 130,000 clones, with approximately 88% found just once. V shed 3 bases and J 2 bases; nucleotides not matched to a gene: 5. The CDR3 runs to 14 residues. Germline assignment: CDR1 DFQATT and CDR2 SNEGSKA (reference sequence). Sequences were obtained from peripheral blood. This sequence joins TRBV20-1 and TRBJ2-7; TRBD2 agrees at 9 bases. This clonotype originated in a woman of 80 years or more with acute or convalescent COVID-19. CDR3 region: CSASSSGITYEQYF. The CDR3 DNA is TGCAGTGCTAGTTCTAGCGGGATTACCTACGAGCAGTACTTC.